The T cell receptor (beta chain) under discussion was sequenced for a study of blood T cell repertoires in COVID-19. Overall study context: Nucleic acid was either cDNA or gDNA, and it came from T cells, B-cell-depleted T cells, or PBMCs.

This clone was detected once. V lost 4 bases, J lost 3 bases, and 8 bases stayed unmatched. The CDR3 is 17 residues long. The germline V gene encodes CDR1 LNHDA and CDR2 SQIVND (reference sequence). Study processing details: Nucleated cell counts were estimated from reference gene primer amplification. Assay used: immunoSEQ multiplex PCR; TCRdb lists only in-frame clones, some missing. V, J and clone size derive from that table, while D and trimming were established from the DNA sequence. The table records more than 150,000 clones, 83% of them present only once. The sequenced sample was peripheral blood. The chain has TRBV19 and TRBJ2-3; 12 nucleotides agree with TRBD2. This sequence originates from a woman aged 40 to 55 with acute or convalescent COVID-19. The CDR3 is CASSRETSGGKTDTQYF. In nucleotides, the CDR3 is TGTGCCAGTAGTAGGGAAACTAGCGGGGGGAAAACAGATACGCAGTATTTT.